This TCR beta chain was observed in a study of shared clonotypes between healthy human individuals. General study findings and limits: Limited genetic and exposure-history diversity came from having few donors. Despite large depth, sorted-subset datasets appeared incompletely sequenced.

Terminally differentiated effector memory CD45RA+ cells were excluded from the naive CD8 cells, which were CD45RO-negative and positively selected for CCR7. Those who donated, Caucasian adults without exception, all lived in Nashville, Tennessee. CDR1 is SGHDN and CDR2 is FVKESK in the germline V gene. Between the trimmed V and J ends, which lost 3 bases and 4 bases, there was a span of 16 bases. This CDR3 region has 16 residues. To note about this clone: Its antigen remains unknown.

Sequencing used immunoSEQ multiplex PCR; TCRdb keeps in-frame clones, though not all of them. The top ten hold around 0.097% of the sample, which has about 590,000 clones, over 95% seen once. The receptor was isolated from a woman aged 25 to 39 in good health. The sequencing input was naive CD8+ T cells sorted from blood. The chain recombines TRBV14 with TRBJ2-1; D is perhaps TRBD1 (5 bases). DNA of the CDR3: TGTGCCAGCAGCCATACAGGAATCCTAGGGTACAATGAGCAGTTCTTC. Translated, it gives CASSHTGILGYNEQFF.